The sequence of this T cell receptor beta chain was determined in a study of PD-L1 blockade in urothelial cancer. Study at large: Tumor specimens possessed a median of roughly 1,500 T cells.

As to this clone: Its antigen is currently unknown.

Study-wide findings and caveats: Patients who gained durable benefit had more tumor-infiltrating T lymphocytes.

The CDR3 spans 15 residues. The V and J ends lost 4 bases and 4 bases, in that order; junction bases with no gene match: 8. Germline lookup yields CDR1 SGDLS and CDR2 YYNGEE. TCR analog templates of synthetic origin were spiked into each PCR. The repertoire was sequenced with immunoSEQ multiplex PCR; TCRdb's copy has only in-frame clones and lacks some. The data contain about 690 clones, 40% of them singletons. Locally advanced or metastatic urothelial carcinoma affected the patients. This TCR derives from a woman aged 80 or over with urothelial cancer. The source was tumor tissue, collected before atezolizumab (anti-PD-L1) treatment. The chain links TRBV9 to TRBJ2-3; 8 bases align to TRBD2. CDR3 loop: CASSRRSGSPDTQYF. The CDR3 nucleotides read TGTGCCAGCAGCCGACGGAGCGGGAGCCCAGATACGCAGTATTTT.